This T cell receptor beta chain was sequenced in a study of Ad26.COV2.S vaccination and SARS-CoV-2 variants. For the study at large: Participant was drawn from the COV1001 Ad26.COV2.S trial arm. Study findings and constraints: The study found higher spike-specific TCR breadth in vaccine than placebo recipients.

Profiled with immunoSEQ multiplex PCR; TCRdb holds only in-frame clones, not every one. The sample gives approximately 400,000 clones, around 84% of which show up once; roughly 3.1% is in the top ten. There are 14 residues in the CDR3. The germline V gene encodes CDR1 SGHTA and CDR2 FQGNSA. Trimming removed 3 bases from V and 0 bases from J; junction bases left unmatched: 1. As regards this clone: Antigen unknown.

The treatment denotes: roughly 19 received Ad26.COV2.S at low or high dose, single or two shots; several received placebo; per-sample allocation not given. Sampling occurred on day 63 after the first vaccine or placebo injection. Sequencing used peripheral blood, obtained in a trial of Ad26.COV2.S vaccine versus placebo. The receptor comes from a person aged 18-60 years who received the Ad26.COV2.S COVID-19 vaccine or a placebo. V usage is TRBV7-2 and J usage is TRBJ2-7; 8 nucleotides line up with TRBD2. The CDR3 region has the DNA TGTGCCAGCAGCTTGGCGGGAGGCTCCTACGAGCAGTACTTC. Translated: CASSLAGGSYEQYF.